This T cell receptor beta chain was sequenced in a study of immune evolution from preneoplasia to lung adenocarcinoma. Study-wide background: HLA loss of heterozygosity: roughly 6.6% AIS, roughly 15% MIA, around 33% ADC, none AAH. General study points: Top clone frequencies peaked in normal lung, apparently declining through invasive adenocarcinoma. Clonality was highest in normal lung, lower in later-stage lesions apparently.

TCRdb's table, derived via immunoSEQ multiplex PCR, lists solely in-frame clones and lacks some. The table has around 7,200 clones, 83% seen once. With respect to this clone: Its antigen remains unknown.

This receptor was identified in a person aged 70 to 85 with lung adenocarcinoma. Material: FFPE minimally invasive lung adenocarcinoma tissue.

The CDR3 bases are TGTGCCAGCAGCTTTCCGACAGGGGCCGAAGCTTTCTTT. Translating it yields CASSFPTGAEAFF. This chain uses TRBV5-6 with TRBJ1-1; 8 bases are a match to TRBD1. With V trimmed by 2 bases and J by 8 bases, 5 bases remained unmatched. Germline CDR1 is SGHDT and CDR2 is YYEEEE. The CDR3 consists of 13 residues.